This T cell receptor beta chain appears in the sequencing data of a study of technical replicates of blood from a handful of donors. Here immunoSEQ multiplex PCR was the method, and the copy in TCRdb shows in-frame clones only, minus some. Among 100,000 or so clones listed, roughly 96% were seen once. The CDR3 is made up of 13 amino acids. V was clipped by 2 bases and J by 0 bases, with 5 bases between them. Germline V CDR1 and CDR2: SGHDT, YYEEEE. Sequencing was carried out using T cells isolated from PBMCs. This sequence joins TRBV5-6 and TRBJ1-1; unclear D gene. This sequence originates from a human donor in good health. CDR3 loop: CASSFTVNTEAFF. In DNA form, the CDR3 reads TGTGCCAGCAGCTTTACAGTGAACACTGAAGCTTTCTTT.